Listed below are T cell receptor beta chains from one sample, sequenced in a study of cytomegalovirus exposure and HLA in healthy donors. TCRdb's table, derived via immunoSEQ multiplex PCR, lists solely in-frame clones and lacks some. The data contain about 150,000 clones, about 85% of them seen just once; the ten biggest clones take up approximately 2.5%. The sample consisted of PBMCs. The receptors come from a woman aged 18-30 years in good health and CMV-seronegative. Each CDR3 is given with its conserved first and last residue. The D gene is left open where the match is weak. Expanded clones get a size class; other rows say once, few or many, or leave the size out.

d_gene,abundance,v_gene,j_gene,CDR3nt,CDR3aa
.,.,TRBV30,TRBJ2-1,TGTGCCTGGGGACCGGGACATCTACCTCAAAGTGAGCAGTTCTTC,CAWGPGHLPQSEQFF
.,.,TRBV5-1,TRBJ1-4,TGCGCCAGCAGCTTGGGACAGCCTAATGAAAAACTGTTTTTT,CASSLGQPNEKLFF
TRBD1,.,TRBV7-9,TRBJ1-1,TGTGCCAGCAGCCAGGGACAGCTTGAAGCTTTCTTT,CASSQGQLEAFF
.,.,TRBV14,TRBJ2-2,TGTGCCAGCAGCAGAAGGGGCGGCCAAGCCGGGGAGCTGTTTTTT,CASSRRGGQAGELFF
.,few,TRBV7-9,TRBJ1-2,TGTGCCAGCACCCCGGGGTGGGGGCCGGATGGCTACACCTTC,CASTPGWGPDGYTF
TRBD2,.,TRBV11-1,TRBJ2-1,TGTGCCAGCAGCGCCAGACTAGCGGGAGGTGAGCAGTTCTTC,CASSARLAGGEQFF
.,.,TRBV5-1,TRBJ1-5,TGCGCCAGCAGTATGGGTCAGGGTGGACAGCCCCAGCATTTT,CASSMGQGGQPQHF
.,few,TRBV28,TRBJ1-2,TGTGCCAGCATCACCCCAAACAGCTATGGCTACACCTTC,CASITPNSYGYTF
.,.,TRBV10-3,TRBJ2-7,TGTGCCATCAGGGCTAGGGACGGAGGGAAATACGAGCAGTACTTC,CAIRARDGGKYEQYF
TRBD1,.,TRBV28,TRBJ1-5,TGTGCCAGCAGTTTCTGGACAGGGGGCGCGAGAAGCAATCAGCCCCAGCATTTT,CASSFWTGGARSNQPQHF
TRBD1,.,TRBV29-1,TRBJ1-1,TGCAGCGTTGCAGGGGGCGTCGGTGAAGCTTTCTTT,CSVAGGVGEAFF
TRBD2,.,TRBV4-3,TRBJ2-3,TGCGCCAGCAGCCAAGAACCCCTAGCGGGGGGTCATACGCAGTATTTT,CASSQEPLAGGHTQYF
.,.,TRBV18,TRBJ2-2,TGTGCCAGCCCCCCGGAGGACGGGCCTTGGGGCGGGGAGCTGTTTTTT,CASPPEDGPWGGELFF
.,.,TRBV4-2,TRBJ2-5,TGTGCCAGCAGCCAAACGGACACACAAGAGACCCAGTACTTC,CASSQTDTQETQYF
.,.,TRBV7-2,TRBJ1-1,TGTGCCAGCAGCTTAGCGTCAGGGGCTGAAGCTTTCTTT,CASSLASGAEAFF
TRBD1,.,TRBV7-9,TRBJ2-5,TGTGCCAGCAGCTTCTCGGACAGGGGGCTGCAAGAGACCCAGTACTTC,CASSFSDRGLQETQYF
.,.,TRBV28,TRBJ1-3,TGTGCCAGCAGTTTGGACAAAGTAGGAAACACCATATATTTT,CASSLDKVGNTIYF
.,.,TRBV13,TRBJ2-5,TGTGCCAGCAGCCGACCCCCAGGCGAAGAGACCCAGTACTTC,CASSRPPGEETQYF
TRBD2,.,TRBV11-3,TRBJ2-7,TGTGCCAGCAGTTCGGGGAGGGCCCACGACGAGCAGTACTTC,CASSSGRAHDEQYF
.,.,TRBV14,TRBJ1-1,TGTGCCAGCAGCCCGAACCGGGGGACCACTGAAGCTTTCTTT,CASSPNRGTTEAFF
.,.,TRBV30,TRBJ1-1,TGTGCCTGGAACCCCCAGGTAGGCACTGAAGCTTTCTTT,CAWNPQVGTEAFF
TRBD2,.,TRBV11-2,TRBJ2-5,TGTGCCAGCTCCCGCGGGGGGTTTTCAGGGCAAGAGACCCAGTACTTC,CASSRGGFSGQETQYF
.,few,TRBV5-5,TRBJ1-6,TGTGCCAGCAGCTTGGTAACAGGGCATAATTCACCCCTCCACTTT,CASSLVTGHNSPLHF
.,.,TRBV7-2,TRBJ2-3,TGTGCCAGCAGCTTTAGAGTCTCCACAGAGGGGCAGTATTTT,CASSFRVSTEGQYF
.,few,TRBV6-5,TRBJ2-7,TGTGCCAGCACTTCATCGAGAGTACTTTACGAGCAGTACTTC,CASTSSRVLYEQYF
.,.,TRBV13,TRBJ2-3,TGTGCCAGCAGCCTCTTACTAGTTTCCGGCACAGATACGCAGTATTTT,CASSLLLVSGTDTQYF
.,once,TRBV5-5,TRBJ2-1,TGTGCCAGCAGCCAAACCGGGGGTAATGAGCAGTTCTTC,CASSQTGGNEQFF
.,.,TRBV16,TRBJ2-7,TGTGCCAGCAGCCAAGGGGCAGGTTTCGCCTACGAGCAGTACTTC,CASSQGAGFAYEQYF
TRBD2,.,TRBV5-1,TRBJ2-4,TGCGCCAGCAGCCCAGCCAGCGGGATAGCCAAAAACATTCAGTACTTC,CASSPASGIAKNIQYF
.,.,TRBV6-1,TRBJ1-2,TGTGCCAGCAGTGAAGTATCAAGGGGCTATGGCTACACCTTC,CASSEVSRGYGYTF
.,.,TRBV18,TRBJ2-1,TGTGCCAGCTCACCCACTACAGGGACCTGGTCCTACAATGAGCAGTTCTTC,CASSPTTGTWSYNEQFF
.,once,TRBV28,TRBJ2-7,TGTGCCAGCAGTCAGTACAACTACGAGCAGTACTTC,CASSQYNYEQYF
.,.,TRBV14,TRBJ2-1,TGTGCCAGCAGCCGGAGGGCGGCTAGGAATGAGCAGTTCTTC,CASSRRAARNEQFF
.,.,TRBV5-5,TRBJ1-2,TGTGCCAGCAGCTTGGACAATTCCTATGGCTACACCTTC,CASSLDNSYGYTF
TRBD1,.,TRBV10-1,TRBJ2-7,TGCGCCAGCAGTCCTCAGACAGGGAACGAGCAGTACTTC,CASSPQTGNEQYF
.,.,TRBV11-2,TRBJ1-2,TGTGCCAGCAGCCTTCGGGGCGGGGATAACTATGGCTACACCTTC,CASSLRGGDNYGYTF
.,.,TRBV6-5,TRBJ2-5,TGTGCCAGCAGTTATTTCGGGTCCCAAGAGACCCAGTACTTC,CASSYFGSQETQYF
TRBD1,.,TRBV7-9,TRBJ2-7,TGTGCCAGCAGCCTAGGACCCGGACAGGGTGTTTCATCCCCCTACGAGCAGTACTTC,CASSLGPGQGVSSPYEQYF
.,.,TRBV6-1,TRBJ1-5,TGTGCCAGCAGTGTGAGTATACCAAATCAGCCCCAGCATTTT,CASSVSIPNQPQHF
TRBD1,.,TRBV6-5,TRBJ1-2,TGTGCCAGCAGTTACGGGACAGGTAACTATGGCTACACCTTC,CASSYGTGNYGYTF
TRBD1,.,TRBV7-2,TRBJ1-2,TGTGCCAGCAGCTTAGTTGGGACAGGGGGCATGGAGGGCTACACCTTC,CASSLVGTGGMEGYTF
.,few,TRBV6-5,TRBJ2-5,TGTGCCAGCAGTTATATAGGGGAACGGGAGACCCAGTACTTC,CASSYIGERETQYF
TRBD2,.,TRBV9,TRBJ2-1,TGTGCCAGCAGCGTAGGCGGGGGAACCTACAATGAGCAGTTCTTC,CASSVGGGTYNEQFF
.,.,TRBV2,TRBJ2-3,TGTGCCAGCAGCCGAAGCCGGGTCCCCACAGATACGCAGTATTTT,CASSRSRVPTDTQYF
TRBD1,.,TRBV10-3,TRBJ2-3,TGTGCCATCAGTCCCGGACAGGGGTACACAGATACGCAGTATTTT,CAISPGQGYTDTQYF
.,.,TRBV11-2,TRBJ2-7,TGTGCCAGCAGCCCGCTATATAGAAACGAGCAGTACTTC,CASSPLYRNEQYF
TRBD1,.,TRBV5-4,TRBJ1-2,TGTGCCAGCAGCTTGGGGGACAGTACCTTCTATGGCTACACCTTC,CASSLGDSTFYGYTF
TRBD1,few,TRBV30,TRBJ1-6,TGTGCCTGGAGATCGACAGGGAGGATACCACCCCTCCACTTT,CAWRSTGRIPPLHF
.,.,TRBV4-1,TRBJ2-5,TGCGCCAGCAGCCAAGGTTTCCGGGGGAGGAACAAAGAGACCCAGTACTTC,CASSQGFRGRNKETQYF
TRBD1,.,TRBV7-2,TRBJ2-6,TGTGCCAGCAGCTACAGGGGTCCGGGGGCCAACGTCCTGACTTTC,CASSYRGPGANVLTF
.,.,TRBV4-3,TRBJ1-6,TGCGCCAGCAGCCACGGAGTAGAGGCCTCACCCCTCCACTTT,CASSHGVEASPLHF
.,few,TRBV19,TRBJ1-5,TGTGCCAGTAGTATCCGGGACAACAATCAGCCCCAGCATTTT,CASSIRDNNQPQHF
.,.,TRBV4-3,TRBJ2-2,TGCGCCAGCAGCCACCAAGCGGATAACACCGGGGAGCTGTTTTTT,CASSHQADNTGELFF